The clone carrying this T cell receptor beta chain showed up many times. Antigen specificity is unknown. The sample belongs to a study of CD8 T cells in ankylosing spondylitis. Whole-study results and caveats: Past studies reported some motif variants in reactive arthritis synovial fluid and blood. A TCR beta motif made of about 8 highly homologous variants seemed typical of ankylosing spondylitis blood. The study looked at matched synovial fluid samples from ankylosing spondylitis patients. Disease-linked clones were reported to be significantly enriched there.

TCRdb reprocessed the 5' RACE reads via MiXCR and lists one record per CDR3 protein. Among fewer than 550,000 distinct CDR3 sequences listed, under 5.5% were seen once. Germline V CDR1 and CDR2: DFQATT, SNEGSKA (reference sequence). The CDR3 consists of 13 residues. V trimming: 1 base; J trimming: 6 bases; junction bases outside the gene matches: 2. This TCR was recovered from a male donor with ankylosing spondylitis. The chain is built from TRBV20-1 and TRBJ2-2; 7 bases map to TRBD1. The sample was blood, either unsorted or a sorted T cell fraction (not recorded which). The CDR3 sequence is CSARGQGAGELFF. CDR3 bases: TGCAGTGCTAGAGGACAGGGCGCCGGGGAGCTGTTTTTT.